The 14 T cell receptor beta chains below come from one sample, sequenced in a study of shared clonotypes between healthy human individuals. TCRdb's copy holds only in-frame clones and misses some; the assay was immunoSEQ multiplex PCR. The data show about 580,000 clones, roughly 98% seen once. CD45RO-negative cells were positively selected for CCR7, leaving out terminally differentiated effector memory CD45RA+ cells. The sample was naive CD8+ T cells sorted from blood. These receptors all come from a young man in good health.

The chain combines TRBV7-9 with TRBJ2-1; 8 nucleotides agree with TRBD2. Germline V lookup: CDR1 SEHNR, CDR2 FQNEAQ (reference sequence). This CDR3 spans 15 amino acids. V shed 5 bases, J shed 9 bases, and the junction held 12 bases outside the gene matches. CDR3 residues: CASSAFSGVNVEQFF. CDR3 DNA: TGTGCCAGCAGCGCCTTTAGCGGGGTAAATGTTGAGCAGTTCTTC. Full variable domain (missing parts from reference TRBV7-9 and TRBJ2-1): DTGVSQNPRHKITKRGQNVTFRCDPISEHNRLYWYRQTLGQGPEFLTYFQNEAQLEKSRLLSDRFSAERPKGSFSTLEIQRTEQGDSAMYLCASSAFSGVNVEQFFGPGTRLTVL.

This clone occurred once. The chain joins TRBV14 to TRBJ2-7, with TRBD1 matching over 9 bases. The junction had 6 bases not matched to a gene; V was cut back by 3 bases and J by 3 bases. The CDR3 has 15 amino acids. Germline CDR1 is SGHDN and CDR2 is FVKESK. In nucleotides, the CDR3 is TGTGCCAGCAGCCACGCGACAGGGGGGGACTACGAGCAGTACTTC. This sequence encodes CASSHATGGDYEQYF.

The genes are TRBV5-6 and TRBJ2-7; no firm D call. V lost 5 bases, J lost 0 bases, and 3 bases lay in between. CDR3 length equals 11 residues. Germline loops: CDR1 SGHDT, CDR2 YYEEEE. For the CDR3, the DNA is TGTGCCAGCAGTCGCTCCTACGAGCAGTACTTC. It specifies CASSRSYEQYF.

V and J are TRBV7-2 and TRBJ2-2, with D unresolved. The CDR3 is 11 residues long. Trimming took off 7 bases at V and 8 bases at J, with 8 bases between the two ends. The germline V gene encodes CDR1 SGHTA and CDR2 FQGNSA. CDR3 sequence: CASTPLGELFF. The CDR3 nucleotides are TGTGCCAGCACCCCATTAGGGGAGCTGTTTTTT.

The chain employs TRBV7-9 and TRBJ2-7; 10 bases are shared with TRBD1. Looked up from germline, CDR1 is SEHNR and CDR2 is FQNEAQ (reference sequence). The length of the CDR3 is 16 residues. V shed 2 bases and J 4 bases; nucleotides not matched to a gene: 8. CDR3 in DNA: TGTGCCAGCAGCTTACCGGAAGGACAGGGGGTTTACGAGCAGTACTTC. The encoded protein is CASSLPEGQGVYEQYF. The variable domain in full, with the rest retrieved from reference TRBV7-9 and TRBJ2-7, is DTGVSQNPRHKITKRGQNVTFRCDPISEHNRLYWYRQTLGQGPEFLTYFQNEAQLEKSRLLSDRFSAERPKGSFSTLEIQRTEQGDSAMYLCASSLPEGQGVYEQYFGPGTRLTVT.

This clone was detected once. The chain is built from TRBV7-9 and TRBJ1-4; a weak D match, TRBD1 (5 bases). This CDR3 is 13 amino acids long. Germline V gene lookup returns CDR1 SEHNR and CDR2 FQNEAQ (reference sequence). Trimming cost V 6 bases and J 7 bases, with 12 bases left between them. CDR3 amino acids: CASRRPGPEKLFF. The CDR3 DNA reads TGTGCCAGCAGACGCCCGGGACCTGAAAAACTGTTTTTT. Drawing the rest from reference TRBV7-9 and TRBJ1-4, the complete variable domain is DTGVSQNPRHKITKRGQNVTFRCDPISEHNRLYWYRQTLGQGPEFLTYFQNEAQLEKSRLLSDRFSAERPKGSFSTLEIQRTEQGDSAMYLCASRRPGPEKLFFGSGTQLSVL.

The chain has TRBV9 and TRBJ2-7, with 7 bases lining up with TRBD2. V shed 4 bases, J shed 6 bases, and the junction held 7 bases outside the gene matches. Looked up from germline, CDR1 is SGDLS and CDR2 is YYNGEE. The CDR3 length is 13 residues. The CDR3 is CASSIGTIGEQYF. CDR3 DNA: TGTGCCAGCAGCATTGGGACTATAGGCGAGCAGTACTTC.

This clone was found a few times. J is TRBJ2-1 and V is TRBV6-5; D might be TRBD1 (6 bases). Germline lookup yields CDR1 MNHEY and CDR2 SVGAGI. V lost 0 bases and J lost 10, with 7 bases in between. The CDR3 length is 12 residues. The CDR3 DNA is TGTGCCAGCAGTTACTCCACAGGGGAGCAGTTCTTC. Translated: CASSYSTGEQFF.

The CDR3 sequence is CAISESWDRDIYEQYF. The CDR3 DNA reads TGTGCCATCAGTGAGTCGTGGGACAGGGACATCTACGAGCAGTACTTC. V usage is TRBV10-3 and J usage is TRBJ2-7, with 9 bases matching TRBD1. The junction had 6 bases not matched to a gene; V was cut back by 0 bases and J by 3 bases. The CDR3 is 16 amino acids. Looked up from germline, CDR1 is ENHRY and CDR2 is SYGVKD.

The chain combines TRBV19 with TRBJ1-5, with TRBD1 as a possible D gene (6 bases). Trimming removed 6 bases at V and 3 bases at J, with 9 bases between. The CDR3 contains 13 residues. Germline values: CDR1 LNHDA, CDR2 SQIVND (reference sequence). This chain's CDR3 is CASSDRNNQPQHF. CDR3 coding DNA: TGTGCCAGTAGCGACAGGAACAATCAGCCCCAGCATTTT.

The rearrangement links TRBV4-3 to TRBJ2-3; a possible D gene is TRBD2 (6 bases). Germline V gene sequence: CDR1 LGHNA, CDR2 YSLEER. CDR3 length: 14 amino acids. Trimming took 4 bases from V and 2 from J, leaving 10 bases between them. CDR3 nucleotide sequence: TGCGCCAGCAGCCCGGAGGGATACACAGATACGCAGTATTTT. Translated, it gives CASSPEGYTDTQYF.

The chain employs TRBV5-5 and TRBJ1-4; 10 bases map to TRBD1. J was trimmed by 5 bases and V by 3 bases; bases with no gene match: 7. The germline CDR1 and CDR2 sequences are SGHKS and YYEKEE (reference sequence). This CDR3 comprises 16 residues. The CDR3 protein is CASSYLGTGVNEKLFF. The CDR3 DNA reads as TGTGCCAGCAGCTACCTCGGGACAGGGGTGAATGAAAAACTGTTTTTT.

The V call is TRBV6-6, the J call TRBJ2-5; D unresolved. In germline, CDR1 is MNHNY, CDR2 SVGAGI (reference sequence). V shed 5 bases and J shed 5 bases, with 15 bases lying between them. The CDR3 contains 14 residues. The CDR3 nucleotides are TGTGCCAGCAGTCCCTATAGCTCACCGGAGACCCAGTACTTC. Translating gives CASSPYSSPETQYF.

This clone has only one observation. The genes are TRBV7-9 and TRBJ2-7; no firm D call. Trimming took 4 bases from V and 4 from J, leaving 23 bases between them. In germline, CDR1 is SEHNR, CDR2 FQNEAQ (reference sequence). The CDR3 has 17 amino acids. The CDR3 nucleotides are TGTGCCAGCAGCTCGTCCCCGTGGGAAGGGTGGGGTTACGAGCAGTACTTC. Translating gives CASSSSPWEGWGYEQYF.